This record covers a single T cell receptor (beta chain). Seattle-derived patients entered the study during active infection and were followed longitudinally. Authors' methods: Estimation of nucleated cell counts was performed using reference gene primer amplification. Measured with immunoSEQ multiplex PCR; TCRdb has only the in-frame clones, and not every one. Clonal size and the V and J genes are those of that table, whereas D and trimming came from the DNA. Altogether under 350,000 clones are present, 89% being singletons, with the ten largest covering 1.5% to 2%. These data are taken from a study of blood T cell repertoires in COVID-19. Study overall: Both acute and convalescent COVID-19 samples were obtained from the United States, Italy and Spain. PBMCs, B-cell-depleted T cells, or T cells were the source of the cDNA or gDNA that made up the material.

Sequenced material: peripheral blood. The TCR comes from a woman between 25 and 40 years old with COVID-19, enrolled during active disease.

CDR3 bases: TGTGCCAGCTCACGCGGCCTAGCCTCGGAGGATGAGCAGTTCTTC. Translating it yields CASSRGLASEDEQFF. The genes are TRBV18 and TRBJ2-1, with D possibly TRBD2 on 5 matching bases. Trimming removed 4 bases at V and 8 bases at J, with 18 bases between. The CDR3 totals 15 residues. Per the germline V gene, CDR1 is KGHSH and CDR2 is LQKENI.